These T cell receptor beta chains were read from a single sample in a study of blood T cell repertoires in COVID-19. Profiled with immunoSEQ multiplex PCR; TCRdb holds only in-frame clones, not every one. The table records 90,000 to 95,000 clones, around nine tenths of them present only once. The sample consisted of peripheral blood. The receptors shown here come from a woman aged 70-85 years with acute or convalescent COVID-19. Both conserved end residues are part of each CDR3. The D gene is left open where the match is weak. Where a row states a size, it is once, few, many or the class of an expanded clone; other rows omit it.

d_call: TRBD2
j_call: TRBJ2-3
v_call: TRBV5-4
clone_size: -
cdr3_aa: CASSSYAGGVGTDTQYF
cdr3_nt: TGTGCCAGCAGCTCGTACGCTGGGGGGGTAGGCACAGATACGCAGTATTTT

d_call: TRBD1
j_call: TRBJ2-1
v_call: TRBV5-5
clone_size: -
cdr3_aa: CASSFTGTVYNEQFF
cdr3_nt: TGTGCCAGCAGCTTTACCGGGACAGTCTACAATGAGCAGTTCTTC

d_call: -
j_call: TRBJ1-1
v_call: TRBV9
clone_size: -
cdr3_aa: CASSGVPGLGGGTEAFF
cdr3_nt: TGTGCCAGCAGCGGAGTCCCGGGACTGGGGGGTGGCACTGAAGCTTTCTTT

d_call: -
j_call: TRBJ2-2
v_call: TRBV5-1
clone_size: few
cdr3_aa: CASSSLAANTGELFF
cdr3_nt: TGCGCCAGCAGCTCCCTAGCTGCGAACACCGGGGAGCTGTTTTTT

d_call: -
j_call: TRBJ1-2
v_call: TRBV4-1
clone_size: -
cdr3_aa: CASSQSPNTGTYGYTF
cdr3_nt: TGCGCCAGCAGCCAAAGTCCAAATACAGGGACCTATGGCTACACCTTC

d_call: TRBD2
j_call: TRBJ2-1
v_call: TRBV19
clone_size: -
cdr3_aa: CASSIVNPGLAGREQFF
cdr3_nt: TGTGCCAGTAGTATAGTAAACCCGGGACTAGCGGGACGTGAGCAGTTCTTC

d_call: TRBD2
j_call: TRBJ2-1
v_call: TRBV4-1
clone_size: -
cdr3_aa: CASSQVPSGSTNEQFF
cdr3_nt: TGCGCCAGCAGCCAAGTTCCCAGCGGGAGTACCAATGAGCAGTTCTTC

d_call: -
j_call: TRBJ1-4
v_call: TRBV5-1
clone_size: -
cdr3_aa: CASRQASGEGLFF
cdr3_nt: TGCGCCAGCAGACAGGCCTCAGGGGAGGGACTGTTTTTT

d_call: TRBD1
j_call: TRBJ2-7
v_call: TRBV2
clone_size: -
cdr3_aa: CASSQGAGQGTYEQYF
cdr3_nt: TGTGCCAGCAGTCAAGGAGCGGGACAGGGCACCTACGAGCAGTACTTC

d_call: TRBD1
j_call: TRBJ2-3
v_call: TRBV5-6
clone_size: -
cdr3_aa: CASSDRARSTDTQYF
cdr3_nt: TGTGCCAGCAGTGACAGGGCTCGGAGCACAGATACGCAGTATTTT

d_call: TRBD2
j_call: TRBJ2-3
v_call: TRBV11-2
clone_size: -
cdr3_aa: CASSLGTSGYTDTQYF
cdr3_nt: TGTGCCAGCAGCTTAGGGACTAGCGGATACACAGATACGCAGTATTTT

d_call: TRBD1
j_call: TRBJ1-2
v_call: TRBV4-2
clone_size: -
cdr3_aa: CASSQPGQGASYGYTF
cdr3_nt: TGTGCCAGCAGCCAGCCGGGACAGGGGGCCTCTTATGGCTACACCTTC

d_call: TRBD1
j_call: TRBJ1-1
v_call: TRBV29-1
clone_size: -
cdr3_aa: CSVGDRGYTEAFF
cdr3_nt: TGCAGCGTTGGGGACAGGGGCTACACTGAAGCTTTCTTT

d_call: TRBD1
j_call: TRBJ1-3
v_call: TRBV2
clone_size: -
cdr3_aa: CASSGGTAGNTIYF
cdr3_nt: TGTGCCAGCAGTGGGGGGACAGCTGGAAACACCATATATTTT

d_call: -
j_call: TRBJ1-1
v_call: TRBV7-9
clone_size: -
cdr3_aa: CASSLYGTEAFF
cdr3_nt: TGTGCCAGCAGCTTATACGGCACTGAAGCTTTCTTT

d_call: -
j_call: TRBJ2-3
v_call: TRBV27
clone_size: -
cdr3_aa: CASSFQGKTDTQYF
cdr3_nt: TGTGCCAGCAGTTTCCAGGGAAAAACAGATACGCAGTATTTT

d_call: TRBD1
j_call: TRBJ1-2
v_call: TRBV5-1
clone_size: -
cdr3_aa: CASTLAGQGTYGYTF
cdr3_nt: TGCGCCTCGACCCTAGCGGGACAGGGGACCTATGGCTACACCTTC

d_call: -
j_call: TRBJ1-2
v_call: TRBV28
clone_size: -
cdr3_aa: CASSRAGNTNYGYTF
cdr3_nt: TGTGCCAGCAGTCGAGCCGGGAACACAAACTATGGCTACACCTTC

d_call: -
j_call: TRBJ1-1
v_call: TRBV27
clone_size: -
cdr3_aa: CASSLFMAGGTEAFF
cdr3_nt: TGTGCCAGCAGTTTATTTATGGCGGGGGGAACTGAAGCTTTCTTT

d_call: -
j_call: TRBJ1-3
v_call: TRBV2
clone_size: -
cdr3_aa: CASAAGQAGNTIYF
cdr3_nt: TGTGCCAGCGCCGCAGGGCAGGCTGGAAACACCATATATTTT

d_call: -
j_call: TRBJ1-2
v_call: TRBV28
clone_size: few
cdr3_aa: CASSLGQAYGYTF
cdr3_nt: TGTGCCAGCAGTTTGGGACAAGCCTATGGCTACACCTTC

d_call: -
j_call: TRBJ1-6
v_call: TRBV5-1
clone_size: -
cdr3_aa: CASSLEQGRNSPLHF
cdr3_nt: TGCGCCAGCAGCTTGGAGCAGGGCCGGAATTCACCCCTCCACTTT

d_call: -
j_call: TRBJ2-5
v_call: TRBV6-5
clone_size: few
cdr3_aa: CASSVTVPETQYF
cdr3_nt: TGTGCCAGCAGCGTGACAGTTCCCGAGACCCAGTACTTC

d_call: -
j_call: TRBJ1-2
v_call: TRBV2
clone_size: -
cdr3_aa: CASSEWANYGYTF
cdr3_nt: TGTGCCAGCAGTGAATGGGCAAACTATGGCTACACCTTC

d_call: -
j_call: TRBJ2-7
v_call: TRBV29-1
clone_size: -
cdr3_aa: CSVRDTSYEQYF
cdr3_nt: TGCAGCGTTCGCGACACCTCCTACGAGCAGTACTTC

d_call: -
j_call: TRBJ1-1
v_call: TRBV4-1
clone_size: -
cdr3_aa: CASSQPQNPRVGAFF
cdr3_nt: TGCGCCAGCAGCCAACCGCAAAACCCTCGGGTCGGCGCTTTCTTT

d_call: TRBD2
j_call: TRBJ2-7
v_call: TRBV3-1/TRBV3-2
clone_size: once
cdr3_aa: CASSHTSVGEQYF
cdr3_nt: TGTGCCAGCAGCCACACTAGCGTGGGCGAGCAGTACTTC

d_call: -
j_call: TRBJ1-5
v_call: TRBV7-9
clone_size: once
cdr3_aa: CASSLIGINQPQHF
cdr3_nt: TGTGCCAGCAGCTTAATCGGGATCAATCAGCCCCAGCATTTT

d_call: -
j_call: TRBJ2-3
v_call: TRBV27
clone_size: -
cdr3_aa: CASSFTTFRGAGAGQNSTDTQYF
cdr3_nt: TGTGCCAGCAGTTTCACTACGTTTCGAGGCGCAGGGGCAGGGCAAAATAGCACAGATACGCAGTATTTT

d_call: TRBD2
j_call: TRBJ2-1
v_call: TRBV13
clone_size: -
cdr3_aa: CASSSTSGIGNEQFF
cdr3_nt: TGTGCCAGCAGCTCGACTAGCGGGATAGGTAATGAGCAGTTCTTC

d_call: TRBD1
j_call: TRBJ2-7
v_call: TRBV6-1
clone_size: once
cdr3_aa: CASSRQGARDEQYF
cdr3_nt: TGTGCCAGCAGCCGGCAGGGGGCGCGGGACGAGCAGTACTTC

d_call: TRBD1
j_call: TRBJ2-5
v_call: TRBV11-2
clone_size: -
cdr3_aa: CASSLGDRAQETQYF
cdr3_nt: TGTGCCAGCAGCTTAGGGGACAGGGCCCAAGAGACCCAGTACTTC

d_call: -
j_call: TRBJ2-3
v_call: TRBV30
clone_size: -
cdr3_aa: CAWKGVSTQYF
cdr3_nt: TGTGCCTGGAAGGGAGTTTCAACGCAGTATTTT

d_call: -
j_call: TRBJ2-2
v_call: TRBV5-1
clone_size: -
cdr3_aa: CASSLERVENTGELFF
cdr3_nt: TGCGCCAGCAGCTTGGAGAGGGTTGAGAACACCGGGGAGCTGTTTTTT

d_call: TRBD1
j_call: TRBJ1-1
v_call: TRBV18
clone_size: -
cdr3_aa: CASSPPGQGVIRAFF
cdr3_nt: TGTGCCAGCTCACCCCCCGGACAGGGGGTTATTAGGGCTTTCTTT

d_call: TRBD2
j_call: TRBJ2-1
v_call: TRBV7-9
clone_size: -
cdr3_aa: CASSLTSGGADEQFF
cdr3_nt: TGTGCCAGCAGCCTTACTAGCGGGGGGGCAGATGAGCAGTTCTTC

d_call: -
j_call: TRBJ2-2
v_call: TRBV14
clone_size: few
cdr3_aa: CASSQVRNTGELFF
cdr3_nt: TGTGCCAGCAGCCAAGTTCGGAACACCGGGGAGCTGTTTTTT

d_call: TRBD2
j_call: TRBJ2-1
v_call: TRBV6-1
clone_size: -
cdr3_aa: CASSEFAGGRYNEQFF
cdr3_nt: TGTGCCAGCAGTGAATTTGCGGGGGGGAGATACAATGAGCAGTTCTTC

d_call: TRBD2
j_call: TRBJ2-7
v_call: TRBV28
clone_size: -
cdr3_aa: CASTNSGRGYEQYF
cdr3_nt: TGTGCCAGCACTAATAGCGGGAGGGGTTACGAGCAGTACTTC

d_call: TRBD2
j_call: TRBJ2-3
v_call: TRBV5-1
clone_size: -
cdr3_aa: CASSLARTSGGPRTDTQYF
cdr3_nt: TGCGCCAGCAGCTTGGCCCGGACTAGCGGGGGTCCTCGCACAGATACGCAGTATTTT

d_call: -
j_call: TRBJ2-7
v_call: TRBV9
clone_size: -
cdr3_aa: CASSVGSSGSYEQYF
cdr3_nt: TGTGCCAGCAGCGTAGGGAGCAGTGGGTCCTACGAGCAGTACTTC

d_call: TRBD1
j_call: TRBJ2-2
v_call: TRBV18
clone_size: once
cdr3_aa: CASSPDRGTNTGELFF
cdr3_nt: TGTGCCAGCTCACCGGACAGGGGCACTAACACCGGGGAGCTGTTTTTT

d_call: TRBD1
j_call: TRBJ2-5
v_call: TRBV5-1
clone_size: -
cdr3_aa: CASRSRQGRTETQYF
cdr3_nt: TGCGCCAGCAGATCAAGACAGGGGCGGACGGAGACCCAGTACTTC

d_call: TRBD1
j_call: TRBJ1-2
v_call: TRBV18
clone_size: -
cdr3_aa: CASSPMGDSPSNYGYTF
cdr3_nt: TGTGCCAGCTCACCAATGGGGGACAGCCCGTCTAACTATGGCTACACCTTC

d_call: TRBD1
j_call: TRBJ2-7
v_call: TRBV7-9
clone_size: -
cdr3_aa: CASSLGASAGGDEQYF
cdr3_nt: TGTGCCAGCAGCTTAGGGGCATCGGCAGGGGGTGACGAGCAGTACTTC

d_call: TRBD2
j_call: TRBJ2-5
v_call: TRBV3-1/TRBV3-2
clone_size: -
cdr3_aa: CASSQTPGLGQETQYF
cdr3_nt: TGTGCCAGCAGCCAGACACCGGGACTAGGCCAAGAGACCCAGTACTTC

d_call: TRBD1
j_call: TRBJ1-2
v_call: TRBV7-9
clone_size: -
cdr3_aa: CASTPWGQGGDFNYGYTF
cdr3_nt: TGTGCCAGCACCCCTTGGGGACAGGGCGGTGATTTCAACTATGGCTACACCTTC

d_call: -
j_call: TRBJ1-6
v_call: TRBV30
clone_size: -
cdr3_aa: CAWRIQNNSPLHF
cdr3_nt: TGTGCCTGGAGGATACAGAATAATTCACCCCTCCACTTT

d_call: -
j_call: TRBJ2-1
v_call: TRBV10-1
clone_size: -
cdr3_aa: CASSLNRVSDEQFF
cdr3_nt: TGCGCCAGCAGCCTAAACAGGGTCTCGGATGAGCAGTTCTTC

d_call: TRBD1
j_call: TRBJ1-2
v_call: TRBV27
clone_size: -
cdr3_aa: CASSLQGTGVFGYTF
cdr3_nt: TGTGCCAGCAGTCTTCAAGGGACAGGGGTTTTTGGCTACACCTTC

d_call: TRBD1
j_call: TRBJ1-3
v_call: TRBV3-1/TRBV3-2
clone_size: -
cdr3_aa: CASSQDTGAAGNTIYF
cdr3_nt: TGTGCCAGCAGCCAAGACACAGGGGCGGCTGGAAACACCATATATTTT

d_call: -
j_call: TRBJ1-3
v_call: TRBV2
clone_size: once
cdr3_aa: CASRPPGSGNTIYF
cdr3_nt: TGTGCCAGCAGGCCTCCGGGTTCTGGAAACACCATATATTTT

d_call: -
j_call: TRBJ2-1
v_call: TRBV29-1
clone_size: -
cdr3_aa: CSVTGDRYNEQFF
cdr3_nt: TGCAGCGTTACGGGAGATCGGTACAATGAGCAGTTCTTC

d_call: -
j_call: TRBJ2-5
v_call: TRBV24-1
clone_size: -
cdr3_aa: CATSDLGQGKETQYF
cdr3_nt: TGTGCCACCAGTGATTTGGGGCAGGGTAAGGAGACCCAGTACTTC

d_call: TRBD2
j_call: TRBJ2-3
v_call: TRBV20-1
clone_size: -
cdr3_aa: CSASRLAGGTDTQYF
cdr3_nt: TGCAGTGCGAGTCGTCTAGCGGGAGGCACAGATACGCAGTATTTT